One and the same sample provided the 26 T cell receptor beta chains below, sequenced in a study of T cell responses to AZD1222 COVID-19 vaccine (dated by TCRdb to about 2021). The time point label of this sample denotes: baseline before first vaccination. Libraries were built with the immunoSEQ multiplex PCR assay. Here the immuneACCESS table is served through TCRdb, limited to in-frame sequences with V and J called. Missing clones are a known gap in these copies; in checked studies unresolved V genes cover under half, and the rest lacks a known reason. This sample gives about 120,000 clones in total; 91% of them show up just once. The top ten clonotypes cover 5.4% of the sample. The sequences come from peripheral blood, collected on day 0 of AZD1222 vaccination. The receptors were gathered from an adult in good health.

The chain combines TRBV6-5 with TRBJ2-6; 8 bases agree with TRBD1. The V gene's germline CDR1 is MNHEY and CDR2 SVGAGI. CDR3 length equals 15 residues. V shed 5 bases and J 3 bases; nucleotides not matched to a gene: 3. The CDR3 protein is CASSNRGVGANVLTF. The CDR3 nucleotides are TGTGCCAGCAGTAACAGGGGGGTTGGGGCCAACGTCCTGACTTTC.

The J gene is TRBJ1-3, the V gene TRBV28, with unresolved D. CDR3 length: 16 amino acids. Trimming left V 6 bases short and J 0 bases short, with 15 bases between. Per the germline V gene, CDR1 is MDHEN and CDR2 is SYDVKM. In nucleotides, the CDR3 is TGTGCCAGCAGCCTCTGGACGGGCAACTCTGGAAACACCATATATTTT. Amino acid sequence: CASSLWTGNSGNTIYF.

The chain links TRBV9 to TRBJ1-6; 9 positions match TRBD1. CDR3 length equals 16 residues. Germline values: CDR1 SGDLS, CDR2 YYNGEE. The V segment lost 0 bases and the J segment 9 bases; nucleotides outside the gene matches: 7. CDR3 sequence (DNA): TGTGCCAGCAGCGTAGGGGTGACAGGGGGTGGTTCACCCCTCCACTTT. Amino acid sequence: CASSVGVTGGGSPLHF.

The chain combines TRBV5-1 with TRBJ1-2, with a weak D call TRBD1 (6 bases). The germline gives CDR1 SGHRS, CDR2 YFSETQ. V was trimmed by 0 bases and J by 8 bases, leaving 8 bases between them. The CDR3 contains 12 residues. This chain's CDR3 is CASSLDRVGYTF. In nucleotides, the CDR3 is TGCGCCAGCAGCTTGGACAGGGTCGGCTACACCTTC.

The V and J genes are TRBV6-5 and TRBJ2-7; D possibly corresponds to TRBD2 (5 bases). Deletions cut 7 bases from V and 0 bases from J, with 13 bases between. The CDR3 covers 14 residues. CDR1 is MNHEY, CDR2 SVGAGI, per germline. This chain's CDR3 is CASKGSSSSYEQYF. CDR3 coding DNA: TGTGCCAGCAAAGGGAGCTCGAGCTCCTACGAGCAGTACTTC.

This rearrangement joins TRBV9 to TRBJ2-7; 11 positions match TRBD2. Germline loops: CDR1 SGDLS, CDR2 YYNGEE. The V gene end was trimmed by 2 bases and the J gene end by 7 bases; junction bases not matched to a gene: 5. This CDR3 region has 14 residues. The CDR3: CASSVLAGGGEQYF. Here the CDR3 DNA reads TGTGCCAGCAGCGTCCTAGCGGGAGGTGGGGAGCAGTACTTC.

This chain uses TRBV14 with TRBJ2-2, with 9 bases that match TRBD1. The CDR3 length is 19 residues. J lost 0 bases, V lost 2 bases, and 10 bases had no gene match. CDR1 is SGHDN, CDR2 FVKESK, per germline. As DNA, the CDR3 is TGTGCCAGCAGCCAATTACCGGGACAGGGCCTAACGAACACCGGGGAGCTGTTTTTT. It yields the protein CASSQLPGQGLTNTGELFF. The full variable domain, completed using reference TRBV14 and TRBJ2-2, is EAGVTQFPSHSVIEKGQTVTLRCDPISGHDNLYWYRRVMGKEIKFLLHFVKESKQDESGMPNNRFLAERTGGTYSTLKVQPAELEDSGVYFCASSQLPGQGLTNTGELFFGEGSRLTVL.

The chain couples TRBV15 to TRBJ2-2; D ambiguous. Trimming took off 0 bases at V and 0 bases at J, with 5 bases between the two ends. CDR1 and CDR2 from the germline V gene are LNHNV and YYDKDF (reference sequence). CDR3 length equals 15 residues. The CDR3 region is CATSRDPTNTGELFF. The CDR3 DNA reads TGTGCCACCAGCAGAGACCCAACGAACACCGGGGAGCTGTTTTTT.

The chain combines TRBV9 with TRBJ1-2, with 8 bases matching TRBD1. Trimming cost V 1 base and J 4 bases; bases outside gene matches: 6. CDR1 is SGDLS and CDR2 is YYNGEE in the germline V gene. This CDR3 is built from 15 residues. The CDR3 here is CASSVSGQVIYGYTF. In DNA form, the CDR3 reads TGTGCCAGCAGCGTATCGGGACAGGTGATCTATGGCTACACCTTC.

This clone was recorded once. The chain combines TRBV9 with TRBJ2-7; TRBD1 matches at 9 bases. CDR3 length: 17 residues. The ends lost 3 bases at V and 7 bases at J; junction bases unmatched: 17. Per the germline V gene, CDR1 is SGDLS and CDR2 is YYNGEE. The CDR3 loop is CASSAPSTGGPQEEQYF. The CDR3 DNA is TGTGCCAGCAGCGCCCCGTCGACAGGGGGGCCCCAGGAAGAGCAGTACTTC.

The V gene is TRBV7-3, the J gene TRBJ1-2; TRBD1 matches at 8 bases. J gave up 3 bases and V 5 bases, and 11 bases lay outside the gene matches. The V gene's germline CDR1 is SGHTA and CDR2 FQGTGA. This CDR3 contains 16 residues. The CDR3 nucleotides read TGTGCCAGCAGCCTCCCCGGACAGGGAGAACACTATGGCTACACCTTC. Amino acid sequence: CASSLPGQGEHYGYTF.

CDR3 in DNA: TGTGCCACCAGTGATAAACAGGGTCGTCGAGAGACCCAGTACTTC. Residues: CATSDKQGRRETQYF. This rearrangement joins TRBV24-1 to TRBJ2-5; tentative D call: TRBD1 (6 bases). The germline CDR1 and CDR2 sequences are KGHDR and SFDVKD. The V end was cut by 3 bases, the J end by 4 bases, with 14 bases between. CDR3 length: 15 amino acids.

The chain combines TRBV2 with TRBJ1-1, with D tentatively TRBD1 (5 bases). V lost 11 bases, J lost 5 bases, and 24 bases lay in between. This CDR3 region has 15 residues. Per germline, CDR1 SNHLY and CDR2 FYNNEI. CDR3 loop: CAATLGAQRRTEAFF. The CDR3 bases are TGTGCCGCCACCCTAGGGGCGCAAAGACGGACTGAAGCTTTCTTT.

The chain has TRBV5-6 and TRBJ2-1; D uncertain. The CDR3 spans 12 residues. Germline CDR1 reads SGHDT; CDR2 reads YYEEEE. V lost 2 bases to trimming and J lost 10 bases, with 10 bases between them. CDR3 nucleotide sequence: TGTGCCAGCAGCTTCGGTCAGTACGAGCAGTTCTTC. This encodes CASSFGQYEQFF. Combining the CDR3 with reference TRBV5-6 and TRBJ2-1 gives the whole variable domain DAGVTQSPTHLIKTRGQQVTLRCSPKSGHDTVSWYQQALGQGPQFIFQYYEEEERQRGNFPDRFSGHQFPNYSSELNVNALLLGDSALYLCASSFGQYEQFFGPGTRLTVL.

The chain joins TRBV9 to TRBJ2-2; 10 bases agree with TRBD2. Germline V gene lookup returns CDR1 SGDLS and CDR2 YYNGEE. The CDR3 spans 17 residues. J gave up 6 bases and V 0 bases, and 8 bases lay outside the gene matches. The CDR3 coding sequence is TGTGCCAGCAGCGTAGCTGATGTCACTAGCGGGGCCGGGGAGCTGTTTTTT. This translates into CASSVADVTSGAGELFF.

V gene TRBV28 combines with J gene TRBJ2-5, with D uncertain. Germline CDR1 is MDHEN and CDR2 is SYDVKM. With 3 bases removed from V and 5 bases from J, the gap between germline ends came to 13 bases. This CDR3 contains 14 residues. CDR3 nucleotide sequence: TGTGCCAGCAGTTTGGCCCGGTATGAGGAGACCCAGTACTTC. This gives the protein CASSLARYEETQYF.

Here the CDR3 DNA reads TGCAGCGTAAGGGGGGGGCTGGTCGAGCAGTACTTC. Translated: CSVRGGLVEQYF. This chain connects TRBV29-1 to TRBJ2-7; possible D gene TRBD2, 7 bases. Germline lookup yields CDR1 SQVTM and CDR2 ANQGSEA. Trimming took 6 bases from V and 6 from J, leaving 15 bases between them. The CDR3 loop spans 12 amino acids.

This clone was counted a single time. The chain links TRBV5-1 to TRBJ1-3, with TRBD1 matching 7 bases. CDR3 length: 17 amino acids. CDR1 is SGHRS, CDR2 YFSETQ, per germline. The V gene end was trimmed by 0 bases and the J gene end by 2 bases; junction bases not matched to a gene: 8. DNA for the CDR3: TGCGCCAGCAGCTTGGTCGTGGGACAGCTCCCTGGAAACACCATATATTTT. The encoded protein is CASSLVVGQLPGNTIYF.

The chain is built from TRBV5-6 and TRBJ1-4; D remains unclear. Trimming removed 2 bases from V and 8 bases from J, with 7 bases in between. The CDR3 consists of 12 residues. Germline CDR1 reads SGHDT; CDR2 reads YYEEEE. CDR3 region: CASSFSGEKLFF. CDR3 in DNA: TGTGCCAGCAGCTTTTCGGGGGAAAAACTGTTTTTT.

CDR3 sequence: CASSPPSVPYGYGYTF. CDR3 coding DNA: TGTGCCAGCAGCCCCCCAAGTGTCCCCTACGGCTATGGCTACACCTTC. V and J are TRBV9 and TRBJ1-2; unclear D gene. CDR3 size: 16 residues. Germline CDR1 reads SGDLS; CDR2 reads YYNGEE. V was pared by 4 bases and J by 4 bases, with 20 bases between.

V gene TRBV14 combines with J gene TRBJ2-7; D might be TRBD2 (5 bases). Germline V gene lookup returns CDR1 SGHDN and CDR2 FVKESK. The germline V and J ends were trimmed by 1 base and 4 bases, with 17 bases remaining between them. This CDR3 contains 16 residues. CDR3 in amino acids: CASSQGLPGNVYEQYF. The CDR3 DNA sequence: TGTGCCAGCAGCCAAGGTCTCCCGGGGAATGTGTACGAGCAGTACTTC.

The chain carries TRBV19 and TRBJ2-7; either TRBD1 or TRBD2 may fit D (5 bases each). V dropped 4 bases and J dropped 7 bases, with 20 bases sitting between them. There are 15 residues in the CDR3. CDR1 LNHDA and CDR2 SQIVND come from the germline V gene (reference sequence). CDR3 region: CASSTGDRTSGEQYF. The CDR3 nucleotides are TGTGCCAGTAGTACTGGGGACCGCACTTCGGGGGAGCAGTACTTC. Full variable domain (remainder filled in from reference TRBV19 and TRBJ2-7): DGGITQSPKYLFRKEGQNVTLSCEQNLNHDAMYWYRQDPGQGLRLIYYSQIVNDFQKGDIAEGYSVSREKKESFPLTVTSAQKNPTAFYLCASSTGDRTSGEQYFGPGTRLTVT.

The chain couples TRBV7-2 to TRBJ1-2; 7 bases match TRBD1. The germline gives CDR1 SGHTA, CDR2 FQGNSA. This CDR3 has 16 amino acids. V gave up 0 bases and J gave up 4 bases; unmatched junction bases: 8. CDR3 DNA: TGTGCCAGCAGCTTAGCGGGAGGGGGCGACCGCTATGGCTACACCTTC. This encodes CASSLAGGGDRYGYTF.

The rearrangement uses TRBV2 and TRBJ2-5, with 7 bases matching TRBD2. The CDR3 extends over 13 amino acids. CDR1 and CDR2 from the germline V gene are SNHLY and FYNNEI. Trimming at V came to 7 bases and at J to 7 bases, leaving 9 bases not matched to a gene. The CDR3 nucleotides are TGTGCCAGCATCCTAGTGTGGGGGGGGACCCAGTACTTC. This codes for CASILVWGGTQYF.

CDR3 sequence reads: CASSSEGSYEQYF. The DNA for the CDR3 is TGCGCCAGCAGCTCTGAAGGCTCCTACGAGCAGTACTTC. The gene calls are TRBV5-1 and TRBJ2-7; D gene uncertain. Germline CDR1 and CDR2: SGHRS and YFSETQ. V dropped 3 bases and J dropped 0 bases, with 7 bases sitting between them. The CDR3 runs to 13 residues.

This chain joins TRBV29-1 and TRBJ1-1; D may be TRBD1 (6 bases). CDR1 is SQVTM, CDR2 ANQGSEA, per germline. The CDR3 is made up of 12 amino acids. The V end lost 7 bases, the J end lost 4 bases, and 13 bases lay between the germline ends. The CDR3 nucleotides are TGCAGCGGAGGGGGTGCGGCCACTGAAGCTTTCTTT. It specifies CSGGGAATEAFF.